These T cell receptor beta chains were read from a single sample in a study of cytotoxic CD8 clonotypes in ibrutinib-treated CLL. The data were produced by immunoSEQ multiplex PCR, yet TCRdb's version contains in-frame clones alone and is incomplete. The profile shows more than 110,000 clones, roughly 76% of them singletons. Specimen: PBMCs, collected after 24 months of ibrutinib treatment. The source of these receptors is a human donor with chronic lymphocytic leukemia. Each CDR3 is given with its conserved first and last residue. D genes are given only for firm matches. A row's size may be missing; if present it is once, few, many or a size class.

D: .; V: TRBV7-2; J: TRBJ1-6; size: .; CDR3: CASSFGTAAYNSPLHF; DNA: TGTGCCAGCAGCTTTGGTACAGCCGCCTATAATTCACCCCTCCACTTT
D: .; V: TRBV6-5; J: TRBJ2-6; size: .; CDR3: CASSRTANVLTF; DNA: TGTGCCAGCAGCCGAACGGCCAACGTCCTGACTTTC
D: .; V: TRBV27; J: TRBJ2-6; size: .; CDR3: CASSRASGANVLTF; DNA: TGTGCCAGCAGCCGAGCCTCTGGGGCCAACGTCCTGACTTTC
D: .; V: TRBV4-3; J: TRBJ2-7; size: once; CDR3: CASSQVMGPYEQYF; DNA: TGCGCCAGCAGCCAAGTGATGGGTCCCTACGAGCAGTACTTC
D: .; V: TRBV6-5; J: TRBJ2-7; size: .; CDR3: CASSYSGYSGYEQYF; DNA: TGTGCCAGCAGTTACTCCGGTTATTCGGGCTACGAGCAGTACTTC
D: TRBD2; V: TRBV5-1; J: TRBJ2-5; size: .; CDR3: CASSLAGGSFQETQYF; DNA: TGCGCCAGCAGCTTGGCCGGGGGGAGTTTCCAAGAGACCCAGTACTTC
D: TRBD1; V: TRBV10-3; J: TRBJ2-7; size: .; CDR3: CAIRAGTGLYEQYF; DNA: TGTGCCATCAGGGCCGGGACAGGGTTGTACGAGCAGTACTTC
D: TRBD1; V: TRBV6-5; J: TRBJ2-7; size: .; CDR3: CASSYRQGLSYEQYF; DNA: TGTGCCAGCAGCTACCGACAGGGGTTGTCCTACGAGCAGTACTTC
D: TRBD1; V: TRBV7-2; J: TRBJ2-5; size: .; CDR3: CASSSQQGAAQYF; DNA: TGTGCCAGCAGCTCACAGCAGGGGGCGGCCCAGTACTTC
D: .; V: TRBV6-1; J: TRBJ2-7; size: .; CDR3: CASTPRGQGAYEQYF; DNA: TGTGCCAGCACCCCCCGGGGGCAGGGGGCCTACGAGCAGTACTTC
D: .; V: TRBV18; J: TRBJ2-7; size: .; CDR3: CASSPAGYEQYF; DNA: TGTGCCAGCTCACCCGCAGGGTACGAGCAGTACTTC
D: TRBD2; V: TRBV27; J: TRBJ2-4; size: .; CDR3: CASSQRDVLALLAKNIQYF; DNA: TGTGCCAGCAGTCAGCGGGACGTATTAGCCCTATTAGCCAAAAACATTCAGTACTTC
D: .; V: TRBV7-2; J: TRBJ1-6; size: .; CDR3: CASSLGGFGNSPLHF; DNA: TGTGCCAGCAGCTTAGGGGGGTTTGGTAATTCACCCCTCCACTTT
D: .; V: TRBV4-2; J: TRBJ1-3; size: .; CDR3: CASSQGLDRNTIYF; DNA: TGTGCCAGCAGCCAAGGTCTGGACAGAAACACCATATATTTT
D: TRBD1; V: TRBV10-3; J: TRBJ1-2; size: .; CDR3: CAIKDRGDYGYTF; DNA: TGTGCCATCAAAGACAGGGGGGATTATGGCTACACCTTC
D: TRBD2; V: TRBV18; J: TRBJ2-1; size: .; CDR3: CASSPRREVGQFF; DNA: TGTGCCAGCTCACCGCGGCGGGAGGTTGGGCAGTTCTTC
D: TRBD2; V: TRBV6-5; J: TRBJ2-7; size: .; CDR3: CASSYSGGGYEQYF; DNA: TGTGCCAGCAGTTACTCTGGCGGGGGCTACGAGCAGTACTTC
D: .; V: TRBV2; J: TRBJ1-1; size: .; CDR3: CASSEAENTEAFF; DNA: TGTGCCAGCAGTGAAGCAGAGAACACTGAAGCTTTCTTT
D: TRBD1; V: TRBV28; J: TRBJ1-2; size: few; CDR3: CASRGQAGYTF; DNA: TGTGCCAGCAGGGGACAGGCCGGCTACACCTTC
D: .; V: TRBV14; J: TRBJ2-6; size: .; CDR3: CASSHAMGRRSGANVLTF; DNA: TGTGCCAGCAGCCACGCAATGGGACGGCGCTCTGGGGCCAACGTCCTGACTTTC
D: .; V: TRBV6-6; J: TRBJ1-5; size: .; CDR3: CASSRQSGGNQPQHF; DNA: TGTGCCAGCAGCCGACAGTCAGGGGGCAATCAGCCCCAGCATTTT
D: .; V: TRBV7-3; J: TRBJ2-2; size: many; CDR3: CASSSIGGTGYTGELFF; DNA: TGTGCCAGCAGCTCCATTGGGGGGACGGGCTACACCGGGGAGCTGTTTTTT
D: TRBD1; V: TRBV18; J: TRBJ1-1; size: .; CDR3: CASSARGTDMNTEAFF; DNA: TGTGCCAGCTCAGCCCGCGGGACAGACATGAACACTGAAGCTTTCTTT
D: TRBD2; V: TRBV28; J: TRBJ2-7; size: few; CDR3: CASSGSAGAYEQYF; DNA: TGTGCCAGCAGTGGGTCAGCGGGAGCCTACGAGCAGTACTTC
D: TRBD2; V: TRBV19; J: TRBJ2-7; size: few; CDR3: CASSPHGTSGVTYEQYF; DNA: TGTGCCAGTAGTCCTCACGGGACTAGCGGAGTGACCTACGAGCAGTACTTC
D: .; V: TRBV28; J: TRBJ2-7; size: .; CDR3: CASSQVPSYEQYF; DNA: TGTGCCAGCAGCCAGGTCCCCTCCTACGAGCAGTACTTC
D: .; V: TRBV7-3; J: TRBJ2-2; size: .; CDR3: CASSPGTRTGELFF; DNA: TGTGCCAGCAGCCCCGGGACCCGGACCGGGGAGCTGTTTTTT
D: TRBD1; V: TRBV29-1; J: TRBJ1-2; size: .; CDR3: CSVETRGQVGYTF; DNA: TGCAGCGTTGAAACTCGAGGACAGGTGGGCTACACCTTC
D: .; V: TRBV7-8; J: TRBJ2-3; size: once; CDR3: CASRGTQGGGTQYF; DNA: TGTGCCAGCAGAGGAACACAAGGGGGGGGTACGCAGTATTTT